Below, 29 T cell receptor beta chains from the same sample are listed, as sequenced in a study of T-cell reconstitution after alpha-beta-depleted transplantation in children (dated by TCRdb to between 2015 and 2016). Read against the paper, the sample's treatment or condition label means: allogeneic hematopoietic cell transplantation with graft depleted of TCRalphabeta T cells and CD19 B cells. The library relied on PCR. Sequenced using an Illumina HiSeq 2500. Molecular barcoding was employed in the preparation of TCR libraries, with unique molecular identifiers being used to normalize TCRbeta repertoire quantification. TCRdb's own reprocessing of the public reads used fastp at Q25 and MiXCR and kept productive beta chains. Here each entry gathers all rows of one CDR3 protein and keeps the most common genes and DNA. Present in this sample are approximately 500,000 distinct CDR3 sequences, under 12% of which were seen just once. The ten top clones hold 2% to 2.5% of the sample.

The starting material was PBMCs, obtained before TCRalphabeta/CD19-depleted stem cell transplant. The receptors were sampled from a child aged 2 to 9 with inherited bone marrow failure, due to receive a stem cell transplant.

This clonotype was seen at least ten times. The V call is TRBV20-1, the J call TRBJ2-1; the D gene is possibly TRBD2 (6 bases). The V end lost 1 base, the J end lost 0 bases, and 7 bases lay between the germline ends. The CDR3 covers 14 residues. Germline CDR1 reads DFQATT; CDR2 reads SNEGSKA (reference sequence). The CDR3 bases are TGCAGTGCTAGAGCCGGGAGCTCCTACAATGAGCAGTTCTTC. This translates into CSARAGSSYNEQFF.

In this sample, this clonotype turned up many times. The rearrangement uses TRBV7-2 and TRBJ2-1; TRBD1 aligns across 9 bases. In germline, CDR1 is SGHTA, CDR2 FQGNSA. The CDR3 loop spans 13 amino acids. V was pared by 4 bases and J by 5 bases, with 0 bases of the junction left unmatched. CDR3 in amino acids: CASSWDRDNEQFF. The DNA of the CDR3 is TGTGCCAGCAGCTGGGACAGGGACAATGAGCAGTTCTTC. Based on the CDR3 plus reference TRBV7-2 and TRBJ2-1, the full variable domain is GAGVSQSPSNKVTEKGKDVELRCDPISGHTALYWYRQSLGQGLEFLIYFQGNSAPDKSGLPSDRFSAERTGGSVSTLTIQRTQQEDSAVYLCASSWDRDNEQFFGPGTRLTVL.

This clonotype was observed at least ten times. The J gene is TRBJ1-6, the V gene TRBV25-1; D gene unclear. Per germline, CDR1 MGHDK and CDR2 SYGVNS. The CDR3 has 18 residues. Trimming removed 4 bases from V and 1 base from J, with 17 bases in between. The chain's CDR3 is CASSGPRAGRSYNSPLHF. CDR3 nucleotide sequence: TGTGCCAGCAGTGGACCCCGGGCAGGCCGTTCCTATAATTCACCCCTCCACTTT.

This clonotype was recorded a few times. The chain uses TRBV20-1 and TRBJ2-3; D is unclear. Trimming removed 0 bases from V and 1 base from J, with 8 bases in between. CDR1 is DFQATT, CDR2 SNEGSKA, per germline (reference sequence). The length of the CDR3 is 14 residues. Here the CDR3 DNA reads TGCAGTGCTAGAGAAGCCACGCGCACAGATACGCAGTATTTT. It encodes CSAREATRTDTQYF.

This clonotype was counted a few times. The chain carries TRBV5-4 and TRBJ1-2; no clear D gene. This CDR3 is 15 amino acids long. CDR1 and CDR2 (germline): SGHNT, YYREEE (reference sequence). V was clipped by 1 base and J by 1 base, with 11 bases between them. CDR3 amino acids: CASSLKGLDNYGYTF. CDR3 nucleotide sequence: TGTGCCAGCAGCTTGAAAGGGTTAGATAACTATGGCTACACCTTC.

A remark on this clonotype: Possible read error: a much larger clone is one base away. The rearrangement links TRBV12-3 or TRBV12-4 to TRBJ1-3, with a tentative D call TRBD1 (5 bases). V lost 8 bases and J lost 0, with 14 bases in between. The CDR3 sequence is 15 residues long. This chain's CDR3 is CASGPGTNSGNTIYF. The CDR3 region has the DNA TGTGCCAGCGGCCCCGGGACCAACTCTGGAAACACCATATATTTT.

The chain joins TRBV5-1 to TRBJ1-2; 10 bases are a match to TRBD1. This CDR3 has 16 amino acids. The germline V gene encodes CDR1 SGHRS and CDR2 YFSETQ. The trim removed 0 bases at V and 2 bases at J, leaving 4 bases unmatched. CDR3 residues: CASSLGTGGANYGYTF. The CDR3 DNA is TGCGCCAGCAGCTTGGGGACAGGGGGAGCGAACTATGGCTACACCTTC.

The chain is built from TRBV29-1 and TRBJ2-6, with D tentatively TRBD1 or TRBD2 (5 bases each). The CDR3 contains 15 residues. Germline CDR1 reads SQVTM; CDR2 reads ANQGSEA. The V and J ends lost 7 bases and 0 bases respectively, with 13 bases between them. The CDR3 DNA reads as TGCAGCGGCTGGGACGGCGACTCTGGGGCCAACGTCCTGACTTTC. It translates to CSGWDGDSGANVLTF.

The sample holds many counts of this clonotype. This chain connects TRBV20-1 to TRBJ2-3; a possible D gene is TRBD1 (6 bases). Germline values: CDR1 DFQATT, CDR2 SNEGSKA (reference sequence). Deletions cut 3 bases from V and 0 bases from J, with 13 bases between. The CDR3 extends over 15 amino acids. The DNA of the CDR3 is TGCAGTGCTAGCCTCAGGGGTGCTAGCACAGATACGCAGTATTTT. This gives the protein CSASLRGASTDTQYF.

In its sample, this clonotype was seen a few times. The chain uses TRBV7-2 and TRBJ2-7, with D unclear. The CDR3 covers 13 residues. The V gene lost 5 bases and the J gene lost 3 bases, with 11 bases spanning the gap. Germline V CDR1 and CDR2: SGHTA, FQGNSA. CDR3 in DNA: TGTGCCAGCAGCCTAAGGCCAGTCTACGAGCAGTACTTC. It translates to CASSLRPVYEQYF.

This clonotype was counted many times. V usage is TRBV4-3 and J usage is TRBJ2-2; TRBD2 agrees at 7 bases. Losses at the gene ends were 0 bases for V and 3 bases for J; bases not matched to a gene: 7. CDR3 length equals 17 residues. Germline V gene data show CDR1 as LGHNA and CDR2 as YSLEER. CDR3 coding DNA: TGCGCCAGCAGCCAAGAGGGGGGGAGTCGGGACACCGGGGAGCTGTTTTTT. This sequence encodes CASSQEGGSRDTGELFF.

The gene calls are TRBV12-3 or TRBV12-4 and TRBJ2-2, with D perhaps matching TRBD2 (5 bases). Between the trimmed V and J ends, which lost 4 bases and 3 bases, there was a span of 12 bases. The length of the CDR3 is 15 residues. CDR3 coding DNA: TGTGCCAGCAGTTGGGAGAGGGTGGACACCGGGGAGCTGTTTTTT. It is translated as CASSWERVDTGELFF.

Notes on this clonotype: A single base separates this from a much larger clone, so it may be a read error. The chain has TRBV7-2 and TRBJ2-5, with D perhaps being TRBD1 or TRBD2 (6 bases each). This CDR3 has 13 residues. Looked up from germline, CDR1 is SGHTA and CDR2 is FQGNSA. CDR3 residues: CASSLRGRETEYF. The CDR3, as DNA: TGTGCCAGCAGCTTACGGGGGCGAGAGACCGAGTACTTC. Drawing the rest from reference TRBV7-2 and TRBJ2-5, the complete variable domain is GAGVSQSPSNKVTEKGKDVELRCDPISGHTALYWYRQSLGQGLEFLIYFQGNSAPDKSGLPSDRFSAERTGGSVSTLTIQRTQQEDSAVYLCASSLRGRETEYFGPGTRLLVL.

This clonotype has a count of ten or more. The chain employs TRBV4-1 and TRBJ2-1; TRBD2 agrees at 9 bases. There are 14 residues in the CDR3. Unmatched junction bases numbered 5, after V lost 8 bases and J lost 3 bases. Germline values: CDR1 MGHRA, CDR2 YSYEKL. The CDR3 protein is CASRASGNYNEQFF. The CDR3, as DNA: TGCGCCAGCCGGGCTAGCGGGAACTACAATGAGCAGTTCTTC.

Comment on this clonotype: A single base separates this from a much larger clone, so it may be a read error. In this CDR3 the conserved last residue, phenylalanine or tryptophan, is missing, so a read error is likely. The chain uses TRBV27 and TRBJ2-4; 7 nucleotides line up with TRBD2. J gave up 1 base and V 0 bases, and 9 bases lay outside the gene matches. CDR3 length: 18 amino acids. The germline gives CDR1 MNHEY, CDR2 SMNVEV (reference sequence). This CDR3 is CASSLSSSGAWAKNIQYS. CDR3 bases: TGTGCCAGCAGTTTATCTTCGAGCGGGGCTTGGGCCAAAAACATTCAGTACTCC.

This clonotype appeared many times. The chain carries TRBV20-1 and TRBJ2-5, with D perhaps TRBD2 (6 bases). The CDR3 has 17 residues. The V end lost 0 bases, the J end lost 4 bases, and 21 bases lay between the germline ends. Germline V lookup: CDR1 DFQATT, CDR2 SNEGSKA (reference sequence). Written as DNA, the CDR3 is TGCAGTGCTAGAGATGAGGGAGGCTCCACACCGCTAGAGACCCAGTACTTC. This gives the protein CSARDEGGSTPLETQYF.

This clonotype occurred many times. The V and J genes are TRBV5-4 and TRBJ2-3; TRBD2 is a possible D gene (6 bases). This CDR3 has 15 residues. Looked up from germline, CDR1 is SGHNT and CDR2 is YYREEE (reference sequence). The V gene lost 4 bases and the J gene lost 2 bases, with 14 bases spanning the gap. CDR3 in amino acids: CASSKAGGDTDTQYF. CDR3 in DNA: TGTGCCAGCAGCAAAGCGGGCGGGGACACAGATACGCAGTATTTT.

This clonotype was found many times. The rearrangement uses TRBV20-1 and TRBJ2-7; 13 bases are shared with TRBD2. Losses at the gene ends were 3 bases for V and 4 bases for J; bases not matched to a gene: 3. The CDR3 is 14 residues long. From germline, CDR1 is DFQATT and CDR2 SNEGSKA (reference sequence). In DNA form, the CDR3 reads TGCAGTGCTAGGCGGACTAGCGGGAGTTACGAGCAGTACTTC. This sequence encodes CSARRTSGSYEQYF.

This clonotype was observed many times. This chain links TRBV27 with TRBJ1-3; 8 nucleotides line up with TRBD1. The trim removed 3 bases at V and 1 base at J, leaving 2 bases unmatched. The germline CDR1 and CDR2 sequences are MNHEY and SMNVEV (reference sequence). The CDR3 sequence is 15 residues long. The CDR3 DNA reads TGTGCCAGCAGTTTGACAGGGGTATCTGGAAACACCATATATTTT. It specifies CASSLTGVSGNTIYF.

This clonotype showed up many times. This rearrangement joins TRBV29-1 to TRBJ1-2; the match to TRBD1 covers 9 bases. The J segment lost 4 bases and the V segment lost 4 bases, leaving 13 bases of the junction unmatched. Germline CDR1 SQVTM, CDR2 ANQGSEA. This CDR3 is built from 16 residues. CDR3 region: CSVGGTQGARGYGYTF. CDR3 sequence (DNA): TGCAGCGTTGGGGGCACACAGGGGGCGCGGGGCTATGGCTACACCTTC.

The chain joins TRBV4-3 to TRBJ1-4; D is unresolved. Trimming removed 0 bases from V and 0 bases from J, with 5 bases in between. Germline V gene sequence: CDR1 LGHNA, CDR2 YSLEER. This CDR3 spans 15 amino acids. As DNA, the CDR3 is TGCGCCAGCAGCCAAGATGGTGCAACTAATGAAAAACTGTTTTTT. Its translation: CASSQDGATNEKLFF.

The V gene is TRBV10-3, the J gene TRBJ2-6; 7 bases match TRBD1. V lost 4 bases to trimming and J lost 2 bases; unmatched junction nucleotides: 8. The CDR3 runs to 17 residues. Looked up from germline, CDR1 is ENHRY and CDR2 is SYGVKD. For the CDR3, the DNA is TGTGCCATCAGTGGACAGGGAAGGGTCCCTGGGGCCAACGTCCTGACTTTC. This codes for CAISGQGRVPGANVLTF.

J is TRBJ2-3 and V is TRBV13; 12 bases are shared with TRBD2. CDR3 length: 19 residues. J gave up 4 bases and V 2 bases, and 13 bases lay outside the gene matches. Germline values: CDR1 PRHDT, CDR2 FYEKMQ (reference sequence). CDR3 sequence reads: CASSLRTSGMYRGADTQYF. CDR3 nucleotide sequence: TGTGCCAGCAGCTTAAGGACTAGCGGGATGTATCGGGGGGCAGATACGCAGTATTTT.

The table lists this clonotype with many counts. The CDR3 DNA is TGTGCCAGCAGCCTACAGGGGAATACGCAGTATTTT. Protein: CASSLQGNTQYF. The gene calls are TRBV7-2 and TRBJ2-3; 7 bases are a match to TRBD1. J was trimmed by 7 bases and V by 5 bases; bases with no gene match: 3. The CDR3 covers 12 residues. The V gene's germline CDR1 is SGHTA and CDR2 FQGNSA.

The gene calls are TRBV29-1 and TRBJ2-3; tentative D call: TRBD2 (5 bases). CDR1 is SQVTM, CDR2 ANQGSEA, per germline. V shed 2 bases and J shed 0 bases, with 9 bases lying between them. The CDR3 runs to 14 residues. CDR3 protein: CSVELGGSTDTQYF. The CDR3 DNA reads TGCAGCGTTGAACTCGGCGGGAGCACAGATACGCAGTATTTT.

Only a few counts were recorded for this clonotype. The chain combines TRBV11-2 with TRBJ2-3, with D possibly TRBD1 on 5 matching bases. Trimming removed 6 bases from V and 6 bases from J, with 19 bases in between. CDR1 SGHAT and CDR2 FQNNGV come from the germline V gene. This CDR3 contains 15 residues. The CDR3 region is CASSRGGAWGDTQYF. The CDR3 region has the DNA TGTGCCAGCAGTCGAGGTGGGGCTTGGGGTGATACGCAGTATTTT.

As for this clonotype: Being one base from a much bigger clone, this may be a read error. The genes are TRBV5-6 and TRBJ2-7, with a possible D match to TRBD1 (6 bases). This CDR3 spans 13 amino acids. Germline V gene lookup returns CDR1 SGHDT and CDR2 YYEEEE. The CDR3: CASNTGYSDEQYF. DNA for the CDR3: TGTGCCAGCAACACAGGGTACTCCGACGAGCAGTACTTC.

This clonotype was seen repeatedly, ten times or more. V gene TRBV12-3 or TRBV12-4 combines with J gene TRBJ2-7; 10 positions match TRBD2. The CDR3 runs to 15 residues. J gave up 3 bases and V 2 bases, and 4 bases lay outside the gene matches. In nucleotides, the CDR3 is TGTGCCAGCAGTTTACTAGCGGGGGCTCACTACGAGCAGTACTTC. Translation: CASSLLAGAHYEQYF.

This clonotype came up many times. The V call is TRBV7-2, the J call TRBJ2-3; D uncertain. This CDR3 is 15 amino acids long. Trimming took off 1 base at V and 1 base at J, with 9 bases between the two ends. Germline CDR1 and CDR2: SGHTA and FQGNSA. The CDR3, as DNA: TGTGCCAGCAGCTTAGGGGCTCACGGCACAGATACGCAGTATTTT. The encoded protein is CASSLGAHGTDTQYF.